The source of this T cell receptor (beta chain) is a study of a mutant IDH1 vaccine in newly diagnosed glioma. Study information: The study started vaccination 4-6 weeks after radiotherapy alone, or with temozolomide cycles. Patients' prior therapy spanned radiotherapy, temozolomide, or both; most underwent both.

Produced via immunoSEQ multiplex PCR; TCRdb's table is partial and in-frame only. The repertoire includes 69,000 or so clones, 85% to 90% of them detected once, and about 2% sits in the top ten. Time point given: week 35, safety follow-up. Every vaccine dose comprised 300 ug of mutant IDH1 20-mer peptide plus topical imiquimod. Scheduled for weeks 1, 3, 5, 7, 11, 15, 19 and 23, eight vaccinations were given to patients. For this clone: The antigen is unknown.

With 5 bases clipped from V and 5 bases from J, the junction kept 10 bases outside the gene matches. Looked up from germline, CDR1 is SGHRS and CDR2 is YFSETQ. The CDR3 spans 16 residues. The sequenced sample was PBMCs, obtained from a glioma patient whose treatment included an IDH1 peptide vaccine. The origin of this receptor is a man aged 25 to 40 with glioma. The chain is built from TRBV5-1 and TRBJ1-5; TRBD1 agrees at 10 bases. The CDR3: CASSRGDGQGDQPQHF. DNA for the CDR3: TGCGCCAGCAGTCGTGGAGACGGACAGGGGGATCAGCCCCAGCATTTT. The full variable domain, its missing parts supplied by reference TRBV5-1 and TRBJ1-5, is KAGVTQTPRYLIKTRGQQVTLSCSPISGHRSVSWYQQTPGQGLQFLFEYFSETQRNKGNFPGRFSGRQFSNSRSEMNVSTLELGDSALYLCASSRGDGQGDQPQHFGDGTRLSIL.